This is a list of T cell receptor beta chains from one sample in a study of cytomegalovirus exposure and HLA in healthy donors. Produced via immunoSEQ multiplex PCR; TCRdb's table is partial and in-frame only. In the table there are fewer than 200,000 clones, roughly 70% of which are singletons. Sequencing used PBMCs. Receptor source: a girl aged 10 to 17 in good health and CMV-seronegative. CDR3s include the opening cysteine and the closing phenylalanine or tryptophan.

V: TRBV21-1
J: TRBJ1-2
CDR3: CASSKEDRENYGYTF

V: TRBV30
J: TRBJ1-1
CDR3: CAWSPYVNTEAFF

V: TRBV29-1
J: TRBJ2-7
CDR3: CSVEKGGGLSYEQYF

V: TRBV6-1
J: TRBJ1-2
CDR3: CASSHGQGDYGYTF

V: TRBV18
J: TRBJ2-1
CDR3: CASSPSRRAGGALNEQFF

V: TRBV2
J: TRBJ1-5
CDR3: CASSAGTPNQPQHF

V: TRBV9
J: TRBJ1-1
CDR3: CASSVATVGGTEAFF

V: TRBV6-5
J: TRBJ2-7
CDR3: CASSSAEGQDLYEQYF

V: TRBV11-2
J: TRBJ1-5
CDR3: CASSLGRGSVNQPQHF

V: TRBV2
J: TRBJ1-1
CDR3: CASSEVQGAVRPAFF

V: TRBV7-9
J: TRBJ2-3
CDR3: CASSLSSLTSGDEGDTQYF

V: TRBV10-1
J: TRBJ2-6
CDR3: CARTASGANVLTF

V: TRBV5-1
J: TRBJ2-5
CDR3: CASSLGAVAQETQYF

V: TRBV5-1
J: TRBJ2-3
CDR3: CASSFYRGDTQYF

V: TRBV7-8
J: TRBJ2-1
CDR3: CASSYQLAGEYNEQFF

V: TRBV11-2
J: TRBJ1-5
CDR3: CASSLTGKVNQPQHF

V: TRBV14
J: TRBJ1-5
CDR3: CASSLQGWDQPQHF

V: TRBV15
J: TRBJ1-3
CDR3: CATSREYGSGNTIYF

V: TRBV6-1
J: TRBJ1-1
CDR3: CASSPGGHTEAFF

V: TRBV5-4
J: TRBJ2-1
CDR3: CASSLISGNYNEQFF

V: TRBV29-1
J: TRBJ2-1
CDR3: CSDTSGSYNEQFF

V: TRBV7-9
J: TRBJ1-1
CDR3: CASSKLNQGTEAFF

V: TRBV5-1
J: TRBJ2-7
CDR3: CASSPGLAGSSYEQYF

V: TRBV7-9
J: TRBJ2-1
CDR3: CASSFPGNNEQFF

V: TRBV6-6
J: TRBJ2-3
CDR3: CASNLQGSTDTQYF

V: TRBV5-1
J: TRBJ2-1
CDR3: CASSFTITGSGEQFF